A single sample is the source of the 9 T cell receptor beta chains below, sequenced in a study of a mutant IDH1 vaccine in newly diagnosed glioma. As for time point: baseline, week 1 (first vaccination visit). Treatment meaning: pre-vaccination baseline after standard-of-care therapy. Profiled with immunoSEQ multiplex PCR; TCRdb holds only in-frame clones, not every one. The sample carries over 55,000 clones, around four fifths recorded once. The starting material was peripheral blood mononuclear cells (PBMCs), obtained from a glioma patient treated with radiotherapy, temozolomide or both. The source is a woman aged 18-29 years with glioma. Some clones in this sample may be carry-over from other donors' samples.

The chain employs TRBV29-1 and TRBJ1-2; the D is unclear. V lost 3 bases and J lost 8, with 13 bases in between. Germline V lookup: CDR1 SQVTM, CDR2 ANQGSEA. The CDR3 has 12 amino acids. The CDR3 reads CSVDPVGSGYTF. CDR3 in DNA: TGCAGCGTTGATCCGGTAGGCTCGGGCTACACCTTC.

V usage is TRBV2 and J usage is TRBJ1-4; TRBD1 matches at 7 bases. The CDR3 length is 13 residues. Trimming took 6 bases from V and 8 from J; bases not matched to a gene: 6. Germline lookup yields CDR1 SNHLY and CDR2 FYNNEI. The CDR3 nucleotides read TGTGCCAGCAGGGGGACAGTGAACGAAAAACTGTTTTTT. It codes for CASRGTVNEKLFF.

The V and J genes are TRBV5-6 and TRBJ2-2; D is possibly TRBD1 (6 bases). Trimming stripped 0 bases from V and 4 bases from J, with 19 bases between. The CDR3 runs to 18 residues. Germline CDR1 and CDR2: SGHDT and YYEEEE. The CDR3 DNA reads TGTGCCAGCAGCTTGGCCACATTTAGGGGGTCGGCCACCGGGGAGCTGTTTTTT. The encoded protein is CASSLATFRGSATGELFF.

This chain uses TRBV6-1 with TRBJ2-7; possible D gene TRBD1, 5 bases. The germline gives CDR1 MNHNS, CDR2 SASEGT. The CDR3 has 13 amino acids. V lost 4 bases to trimming and J lost 3 bases, with 10 bases between them. DNA for the CDR3: TGTGCCAGCAGTGTAAAGCAGGGCTACGAGCAGTACTTC. Translating gives CASSVKQGYEQYF.

The count of this clone is one. The V and J genes are TRBV5-4 and TRBJ1-2; TRBD1 is a possible D gene (5 bases). Trimming took 4 bases from V and 8 from J, leaving 21 bases between them. Germline V gene lookup returns CDR1 SGHNT and CDR2 YYREEE (reference sequence). The CDR3 spans 15 residues. The CDR3 loop reads CASSKADTIERGYTF. The CDR3 DNA sequence: TGTGCCAGCAGCAAAGCGGACACGATCGAGAGGGGCTACACCTTC.

This clone was seen a few times. The rearrangement links TRBV5-1 to TRBJ2-7, with D perhaps TRBD2 (6 bases). Germline loops: CDR1 SGHRS, CDR2 YFSETQ. The CDR3 has 14 amino acids. V was clipped by 0 bases and J by 6 bases, with 13 bases between them. The CDR3 sequence is CASSLATSNVEQYF. The CDR3 bases are TGCGCCAGCAGCTTGGCCACTAGCAATGTCGAGCAGTACTTC.

Concerning this clone itself: One junction end does not reproduce the germline sequence, and a read error may be involved. CDR3 nucleotide sequence: TGTGCCAGCAGCTTAGTAGGCGGGGGCCCTCTCAATCATTTT. Translation gives CASSLVGGGPLNHF. The chain is built from TRBV7-2 and TRBJ2-3, with a possible D match to TRBD2 (7 bases). CDR3 size: 14 residues. The germline V gene encodes CDR1 SGHTA and CDR2 FQGNSA.

This clone is a singleton in its sample. The identical CDR3 is also encoded by other nucleotide sequences in the sample. The chain joins TRBV20-1 to TRBJ2-5; D gene uncertain. V dropped 1 base and J dropped 4 bases, with 4 bases sitting between them. Per germline, CDR1 DFQATT and CDR2 SNEGSKA (reference sequence). This CDR3 region has 11 residues. Here the CDR3 reads CSARVTETQYF. The CDR3 region has the DNA TGCAGTGCTAGAGTGACAGAGACCCAGTACTTC.

The chain combines TRBV4-1 with TRBJ2-7; tentatively, D is TRBD1 (6 bases). The CDR3 covers 16 residues. The V gene's germline CDR1 is MGHRA and CDR2 YSYEKL. V dropped 0 bases and J dropped 2 bases, with 14 bases sitting between them. This CDR3 is CASSQEGTPGAYEQYF. CDR3 coding DNA: TGCGCCAGCAGCCAAGAAGGGACACCAGGGGCCTACGAGCAGTACTTC.